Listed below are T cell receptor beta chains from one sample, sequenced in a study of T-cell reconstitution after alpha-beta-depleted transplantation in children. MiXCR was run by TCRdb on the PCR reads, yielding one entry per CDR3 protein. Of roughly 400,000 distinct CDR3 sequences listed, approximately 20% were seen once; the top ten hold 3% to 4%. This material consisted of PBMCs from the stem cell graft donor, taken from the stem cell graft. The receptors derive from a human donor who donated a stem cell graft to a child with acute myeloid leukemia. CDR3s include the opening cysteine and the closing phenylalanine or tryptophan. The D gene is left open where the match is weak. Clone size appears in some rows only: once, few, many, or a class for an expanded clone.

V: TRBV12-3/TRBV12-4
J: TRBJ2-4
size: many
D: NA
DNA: TGTGCCAGCAGTTTACCGGGACCCATTCAGTACTTC
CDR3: CASSLPGPIQYF

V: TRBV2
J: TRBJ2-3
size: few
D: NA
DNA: TGTGCCAGCACTCCGAAGACAAAGGCGGATACGCAGTATTTT
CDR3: CASTPKTKADTQYF

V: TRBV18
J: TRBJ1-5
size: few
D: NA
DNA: TGTGCCAGCTCACCGGGCAGCAATCAGCCCCAGCATTTT
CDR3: CASSPGSNQPQHF

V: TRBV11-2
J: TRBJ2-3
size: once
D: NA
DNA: TGTGCCAGCAGCTTAGAAGGGGCAGATACGCAGTATTTT
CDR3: CASSLEGADTQYF

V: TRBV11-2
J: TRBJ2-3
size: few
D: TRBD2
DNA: TGTGCCAGCAGCCGAGCGGGAGGCTTCACAGATACGCAGTATTTT
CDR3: CASSRAGGFTDTQYF

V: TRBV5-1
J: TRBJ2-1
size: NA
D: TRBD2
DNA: TGCGCCAGCAGTCTTCTAGCGGGGACCGACAATGAGCAGTTCTTC
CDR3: CASSLLAGTDNEQFF

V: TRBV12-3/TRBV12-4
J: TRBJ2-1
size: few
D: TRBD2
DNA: TGTGCCAGCAGGACTAGCGGAGGTGGCAATGAGCAGTTCTTC
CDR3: CASRTSGGGNEQFF

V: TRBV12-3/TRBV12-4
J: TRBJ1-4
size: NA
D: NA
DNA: TGTGCCAGCAGTTCTTCTTCACCGGGGACAACAAAGAATGAAAAACTGTTTTTT
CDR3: CASSSSSPGTTKNEKLFF

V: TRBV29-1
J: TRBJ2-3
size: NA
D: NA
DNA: TGCAGCGTTGAAGTGCCTAGCGCTACTAGCACAGATACGCAGTATTTT
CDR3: CSVEVPSATSTDTQYF

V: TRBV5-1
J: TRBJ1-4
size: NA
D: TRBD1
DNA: TGCGCCAGCAGCCAAGGACAGGGAAGAACTGTGGGGGAAAAACTGTTTTTT
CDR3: CASSQGQGRTVGEKLFF

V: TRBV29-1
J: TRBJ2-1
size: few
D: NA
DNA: TGCAGCGTTGAAGGTCGGCAGGTCAATGAGCAGTTCTTC
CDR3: CSVEGRQVNEQFF

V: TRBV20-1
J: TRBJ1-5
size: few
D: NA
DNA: TGCAGTGGGGAGGGGCGCTTAGGAACCCAGCATTTT
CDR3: CSGEGRLGTQHF

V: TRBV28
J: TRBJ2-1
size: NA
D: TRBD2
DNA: TGTGCCAGCACCCCTCTTGGTGGGAGGGGTAATGAGCAGTTCTTC
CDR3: CASTPLGGRGNEQFF

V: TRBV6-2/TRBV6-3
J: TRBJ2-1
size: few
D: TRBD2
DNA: TGTGCCAGCAGTTACTTTACTAGCGGGAGATTTGATGAGCAGTTCTTC
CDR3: CASSYFTSGRFDEQFF

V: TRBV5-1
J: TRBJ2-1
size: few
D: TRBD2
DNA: TGCGCCAGCGGCAACACTAGCGGGCGCTCCTACAATGAGCAGTTCTTC
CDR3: CASGNTSGRSYNEQFF

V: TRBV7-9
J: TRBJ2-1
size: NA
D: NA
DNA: TGTGCCAGCAGCTCACGACCGAATGAGCAGTTCTTC
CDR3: CASSSRPNEQFF

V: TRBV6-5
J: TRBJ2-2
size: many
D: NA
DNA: TGTGCCAGCAGTTACAAAGGCACCGGGGAGCTGTTTTTT
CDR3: CASSYKGTGELFF

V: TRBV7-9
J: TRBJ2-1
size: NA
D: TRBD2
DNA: TGTGCCAGCAGCTTGGGGCGACTAGCTCCCGATGAGCAGTTCTTC
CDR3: CASSLGRLAPDEQFF

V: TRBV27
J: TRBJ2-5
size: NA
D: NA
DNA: TGTGCCAGCAGTTCGGACTGGCGGTTCCAAGAGACCCAGTACTTC
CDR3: CASSSDWRFQETQYF

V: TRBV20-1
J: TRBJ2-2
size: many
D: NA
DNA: TGCAGTGCAGACCTCTCGAACACCGGGGAGCTGTTTTTT
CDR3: CSADLSNTGELFF

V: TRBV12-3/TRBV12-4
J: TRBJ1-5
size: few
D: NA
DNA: TGTGCCAGCAGTTTAGGTCACAATCAGCCCCAGCATTTT
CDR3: CASSLGHNQPQHF

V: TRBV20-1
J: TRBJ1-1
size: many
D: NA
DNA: TGCAGTGCCCTTGAAGGGAACACTGAAGCTTTCTTT
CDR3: CSALEGNTEAFF

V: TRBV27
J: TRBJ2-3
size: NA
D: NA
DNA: TGTGCCAGCAGTACAGGAACGCAGTATTTT
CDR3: CASSTGTQYF

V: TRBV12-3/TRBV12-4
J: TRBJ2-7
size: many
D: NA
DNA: TGTGCCAGCAGCTTAGGAATCTACGAGCAGTACTTC
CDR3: CASSLGIYEQYF

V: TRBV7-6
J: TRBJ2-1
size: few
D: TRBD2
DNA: TGTGCAAGCGGGGAGGGCGATCACAATGAGCAGTTCTTC
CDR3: CASGEGDHNEQFF

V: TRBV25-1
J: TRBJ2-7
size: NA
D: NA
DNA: TGTGCCAGCAGCGTAGCAGGGGGGGTAGGCGAGCAGTACTTC
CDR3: CASSVAGGVGEQYF

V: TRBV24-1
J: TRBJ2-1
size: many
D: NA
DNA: TGTGCCACCAGTGACGAGGGAAGGGAGCTGACTGGCAATGAGCAGTTCTTC
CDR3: CATSDEGRELTGNEQFF

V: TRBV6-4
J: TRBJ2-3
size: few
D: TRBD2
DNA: TGTGCCAGCTTTGTTCGGCGGGAGAAAGCCTTGGGCACAGATACGCAGTATTTT
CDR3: CASFVRREKALGTDTQYF

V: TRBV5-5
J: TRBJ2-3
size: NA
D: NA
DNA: TGTGCCAGCAGCTTGTGGCCCGAAGCGACAGATACGCAGTATTTT
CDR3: CASSLWPEATDTQYF

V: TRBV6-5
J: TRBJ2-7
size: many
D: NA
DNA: TGTGCCAGCAGTTACTCGCAGGCATCGATGATGGCCTACGAGCAGTACTTC
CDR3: CASSYSQASMMAYEQYF

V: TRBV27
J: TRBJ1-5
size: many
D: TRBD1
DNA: TGTGCCACCAGACAGGGGGCAAGCAATCAGCCCCAGCATTTT
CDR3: CATRQGASNQPQHF

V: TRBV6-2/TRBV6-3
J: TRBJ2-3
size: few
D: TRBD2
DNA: TGTGCCAGCAGTCGGGCGGGGGTCCGTGTGGATACGCAGTATTTT
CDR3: CASSRAGVRVDTQYF

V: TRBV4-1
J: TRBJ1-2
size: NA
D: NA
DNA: TGCGCCAGCAGCCAAGACCCAGGGACTAACTATGGCTACACCTTC
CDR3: CASSQDPGTNYGYTF

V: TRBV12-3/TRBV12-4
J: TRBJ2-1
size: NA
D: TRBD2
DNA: TGTGCCAGCATCAAGAGCGGGAGCTCCTACAATGAGCAGTTCTTC
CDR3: CASIKSGSSYNEQFF

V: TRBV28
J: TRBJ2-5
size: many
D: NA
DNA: TGTGCCAGCAGTTTAGTACTAGCCTTCCAAGAGACCCAGTACTTC
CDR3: CASSLVLAFQETQYF

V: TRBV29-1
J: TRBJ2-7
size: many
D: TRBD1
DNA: TGCAGCGTCGCCGTAGGACAGGGGGCGGGGGAGCAGTACTTC
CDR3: CSVAVGQGAGEQYF

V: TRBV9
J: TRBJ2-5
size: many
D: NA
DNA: TGTGCCAGCAGCCCGTCAGAGGGGTGGGAGACCCAGTACTTC
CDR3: CASSPSEGWETQYF

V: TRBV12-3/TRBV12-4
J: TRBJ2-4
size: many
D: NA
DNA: TGTGCCAGCAGTTTGGGTTCCAGGACCAAAAACATTCAGTACTTC
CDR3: CASSLGSRTKNIQYF

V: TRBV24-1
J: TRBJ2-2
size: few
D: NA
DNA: TGTGCCACCAGTGCCCCCCTAGGGGTTTTTAACACCGGGGAGCTGTTTTTT
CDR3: CATSAPLGVFNTGELFF

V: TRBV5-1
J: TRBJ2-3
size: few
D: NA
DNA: TGCGCCAGCAGCCTGGGTCTTCGAAGCACAGATACGCAGTATTTT
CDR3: CASSLGLRSTDTQYF